The following is a TCR beta chain sequence with its context. Mismatch with germline at one junction end may stem from a read error. The sample comes from a study of shared clonotypes between healthy human individuals. CDR1 and CDR2 from the germline V gene are MNHEY and SVGAGI. This CDR3 is 14 amino acids long. Generated by immunoSEQ multiplex PCR, the TCRdb table keeps only in-frame clones and is missing some. The sample carries approximately 2.4 million clones, approximately 96% recorded once. This sequence joins TRBV6-5 and TRBJ2-7, with D possibly matching TRBD1 (5 bases). The sequenced material came from naive CD4+ T cells sorted from blood. Subset specified: CD45RA+ positively selected. The clonotype originates from a man aged 18 to 30 in good health. The CDR3 DNA is TGTGCCACCAGTAGGGGCCCGGACTCCTACGAGCAGTACTTC. Its translation: CATSRGPDSYEQYF.